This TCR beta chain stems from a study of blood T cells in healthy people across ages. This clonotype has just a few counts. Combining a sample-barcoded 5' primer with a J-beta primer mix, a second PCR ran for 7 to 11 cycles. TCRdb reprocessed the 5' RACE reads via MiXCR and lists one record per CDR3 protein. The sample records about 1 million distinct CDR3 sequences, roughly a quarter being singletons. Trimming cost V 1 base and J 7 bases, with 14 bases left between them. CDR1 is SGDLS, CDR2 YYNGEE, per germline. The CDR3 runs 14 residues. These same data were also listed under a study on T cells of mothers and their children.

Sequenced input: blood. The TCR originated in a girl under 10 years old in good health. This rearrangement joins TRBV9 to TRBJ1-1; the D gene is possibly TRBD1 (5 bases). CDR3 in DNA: TGTGCCAGCAGCGTATCCCGACAGCCCTATGAAGCTTTCTTT. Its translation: CASSVSRQPYEAFF. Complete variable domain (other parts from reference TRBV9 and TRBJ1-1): DSGVTQTPKHLITATGQRVTLRCSPRSGDLSVYWYQQSLDQGLQFLIQYYNGEERAKGNILERFSAQQFPDLHSELNLSSLELGDSALYFCASSVSRQPYEAFFGQGTRLTVV.